The 7 T cell receptor beta chains given below trace back to one sample, sequenced in a study of blood T cells in healthy people across ages. Then a second PCR, running roughly 7 to 11 cycles, was carried out with a sample-barcoded 5' primer and a J-beta primer mix. TCRdb analysed the 5' RACE reads with MiXCR anew, one entry per CDR3 protein. The data contain about 720,000 distinct CDR3 sequences, about a fifth of them singletons. The sequencing sample was made of blood. These receptor sequences come from a man between 65 and 79 years old in good health.

The chain links TRBV5-6 to TRBJ2-1; the match to TRBD1 covers 11 bases. CDR1 is SGHDT and CDR2 is YYEEEE in the germline V gene. The CDR3 is made up of 16 amino acids. The ends lost 0 bases at V and 9 bases at J; junction bases unmatched: 8. The CDR3 sequence is CASSLGGQGDLGEQFF. The CDR3 DNA is TGTGCCAGCAGCTTGGGGGGACAGGGGGACCTGGGTGAGCAGTTCTTC.

In this sample, this clonotype turned up a few times. This sequence joins TRBV4-3 and TRBJ2-1; 12 nucleotides match TRBD2. The CDR3 consists of 16 residues. Germline CDR1 is LGHNA and CDR2 is YSLEER. With V trimmed by 8 bases and J by 1 base, 6 bases remained unmatched. The CDR3 region is CASGETSGRSYNEQFF. In DNA, the CDR3 is TGCGCCAGCGGCGAAACTAGCGGGAGGTCCTACAATGAGCAGTTCTTC.

A remark on this clonotype: Mismatch with germline at one junction end may stem from a read error. The V gene is TRBV29-1, the J gene TRBJ1-1; maybe TRBD1 (6 bases). Germline loops: CDR1 SQVTM, CDR2 ANQGSEA. CDR3 size: 13 residues. The CDR3 here is CSVAGHLNTEASF. The CDR3 DNA reads TGCAGCGTAGCGGGACATTTGAACACTGAAGCTTCCTTT.

The gene calls are TRBV6-1 and TRBJ2-1; TRBD1 matches 7 bases. The junction had 9 bases not matched to a gene; V was cut back by 7 bases and J by 3 bases. Germline V gives CDR1 MNHNS, CDR2 SASEGT. The CDR3 covers 15 residues. Here the CDR3 reads CASTSQGTDYNEQFF. The CDR3 DNA reads TGTGCCAGCACTTCACAGGGGACGGACTACAATGAGCAGTTCTTC.

The chain links TRBV20-1 to TRBJ1-1; TRBD1 matches at 9 bases. Per the germline V gene, CDR1 is DFQATT and CDR2 is SNEGSKA (reference sequence). The CDR3 runs to 13 residues. Germline trimming cut 6 bases from V and 7 bases from J; bases unmatched to any gene: 9. CDR3 in DNA: TGCAGTGCCGTGGGGGACAGGGTGGGTGAAGCTTTCTTT. Its protein is CSAVGDRVGEAFF.

The J gene is TRBJ2-2, the V gene TRBV12-3 or TRBV12-4; TRBD2 matches at 7 bases. The CDR3 totals 15 residues. J was trimmed by 6 bases and V by 6 bases; bases with no gene match: 10. The CDR3 loop is CASSPGLWASGELFF. Here the CDR3 DNA reads TGTGCCAGCAGCCCGGGACTATGGGCGTCCGGGGAGCTGTTTTTT.

V usage is TRBV7-9 and J usage is TRBJ2-7; 9 bases are a match to TRBD2. Unmatched junction bases numbered 7, after V lost 4 bases and J lost 3 bases. Germline V gene lookup returns CDR1 SEHNR and CDR2 FQNEAQ (reference sequence). CDR3 length equals 15 residues. CDR3 sequence reads: CASSSRGTSIYEQYF. In DNA, the CDR3 is TGTGCCAGCAGCTCAAGAGGGACTAGCATCTACGAGCAGTACTTC.